This is a list of T cell receptor beta chains from one sample in a study of T cells in Graves' hyperthyroidism and ophthalmopathy. Each CDR3 protein is one row after TCRdb ran MiXCR on the multiplex PCR reads. The profile shows fewer than 350,000 distinct CDR3 sequences, roughly a fifth of them singletons. Material for sequencing was blood. These TCRs come from a man aged 45-65 years with Graves' ophthalmopathy. CDR3s include the opening cysteine and the closing phenylalanine or tryptophan. A clone size is listed for some rows: how often the clone was seen (once, few, many), or a class if it is expanded.

v_call,clone_size,cdr3_aa
TRBV29-1,-,CSGTGDYNEQFF
TRBV20-1,few,CSAFERGYGYTF
TRBV24-1,-,CATSGSGRAYNEQFF
TRBV6-1,few,CASSEEVSSSVSEQFF
TRBV12-3/TRBV12-4,few,CASSLGQANEKLFF
TRBV27,-,CASRYSSSYEQYF
TRBV7-8,-,CASTRQTSGRQETQYF
TRBV20-1,many,CSATGGTNSYEQYF
TRBV2,many,CASSPSLAGAYNEQFF
TRBV11-2,few,CASSTLLAGGPETQYF
TRBV5-1,few,CASSLEASRNAKLFF
TRBV27,many,CASSLVGGRGEQFF
TRBV28,few,CASSSLLTRGLGSLTAKKLFF
TRBV18,-,CASSSSTGTGDLIQYF
TRBV11-3,many,CASSLTGKNTGELFF
TRBV7-8,once,CASSLDSRNTEAFF
TRBV6-1,many,CASRTGAGTEAFF
TRBV11-2,many,CASSLGLGQAFKQYF
TRBV5-1,many,CASSAQMGEAFF
TRBV29-1,many,CSVGLGLNYGYTF
TRBV6-2/TRBV6-3,many,CASSSGLAGGYEQYF
TRBV6-2/TRBV6-3,-,CAAQKSRDPIVFVGELFF
TRBV29-1,few,CSFSGRDETQYF
TRBV4-1,-,CASSLSPRTANSNQPQHF
TRBV10-3,few,CAIGARDSYEQYF
TRBV20-1,-,CSASPQQTQYF
TRBV12-3/TRBV12-4,-,CASSLTGSTYEQYF
TRBV20-1,many,CSAQSGSRYEQYF
TRBV5-1,-,CASSLADPGELFF
TRBV25-1,few,CASSDIPGRGSEAFF
TRBV19,once,CASRQIKTRLRNEQFF
TRBV6-5,-,CASSYSQAGNEQYF
TRBV5-1,many,CASSLDGKPNTEAFF
TRBV7-8,many,CASSPTAAGAEQYF
TRBV15,many,CATSRDTGNNQPQHF
TRBV18,many,CASSLGTLQGDTQYF
TRBV11-2,many,CASSLMGNTEAFF
TRBV11-2,-,CASSPTPFGGRRDTQYF
TRBV5-1,many,CASSPLLWGNSYEQYF
TRBV12-3/TRBV12-4,-,CASSPGPGGSCEQYF
TRBV5-6,few,CASSLWATSGSKSYNEQFF
TRBV5-1,many,CASSPEGHEQYF
TRBV6-5,-,CASSFRQTEKLFF
TRBV11-2,many,CASSTDYYNEQFF